Below, 23 T cell receptor beta chains from the same sample are listed, as sequenced in a study of shared clonotypes between healthy human individuals. Clones were read by immunoSEQ multiplex PCR, and TCRdb kept only the in-frame ones, dropping some. The repertoire holds around 1,900,000 clones, with roughly 95% as singletons. Naive CD8 cells lacked CD45RO and underwent positive selection for CCR7, leaving out terminally differentiated effector memory CD45RA+ cells. The sequencing input was naive CD8+ T cells from PBMCs. The receptors come from a man aged 18 to 30 in good health. Some clones in this sample may be carry-over from other donors' samples.

This chain uses TRBV11-3 with TRBJ1-4; possible D gene TRBD1, 5 bases. The CDR3 totals 15 residues. From germline, CDR1 is SGHNT and CDR2 YENEEA. Trimming took 7 bases from V and 7 from J, leaving 19 bases between them. The CDR3 loop reads CASTPRQCIGEKLFF. The CDR3 nucleotides are TGTGCCAGCACCCCTAGACAGTGTATCGGTGAAAAACTGTTTTTT.

The V gene is TRBV15, the J gene TRBJ1-2; possible D gene TRBD1, 5 bases. The V gene's germline CDR1 is LNHNV and CDR2 YYDKDF (reference sequence). Trimming pared 1 base from V and 0 bases from J, leaving 9 bases between. The length of the CDR3 is 15 residues. CDR3: CATSRGEGTNYGYTF. The CDR3, as DNA: TGTGCCACCAGCAGAGGGGAGGGGACTAACTATGGCTACACCTTC. Variable domain in full (rest from reference TRBV15 and TRBJ1-2): DAMVIQNPRYQVTQFGKPVTLSCSQTLNHNVMYWYQQKSSQAPKLLFHYYDKDFNNEADTPDNFQSRRPNTSFCFLDIRSPGLGDTAMYLCATSRGEGTNYGYTFGSGTRLTVV.

This chain's CDR3 is CASSESRAEGYTF. CDR3 sequence (DNA): TGCGCCAGCAGTGAGTCGCGGGCAGAAGGCTACACCTTC. The chain employs TRBV10-2 and TRBJ1-2; unclear D gene. The length of the CDR3 is 13 residues. The germline V gene encodes CDR1 WSHSY and CDR2 SAAADI. V was pared by 0 bases and J by 8 bases, with 10 bases between.

This chain uses TRBV27 with TRBJ1-5; D unresolved. V lost 7 bases to trimming and J lost 2 bases, with 9 bases between them. This CDR3 has 13 amino acids. The germline gives CDR1 MNHEY, CDR2 SMNVEV (reference sequence). The CDR3 DNA follows: TGTGCCAGCACTCACACCCGCAATCAGCCCCAGCATTTT. This translates into CASTHTRNQPQHF.

As concerns this clone: Distinct nucleotide sequences in the sample also encode this CDR3. This chain uses TRBV5-1 with TRBJ1-5; no firm D call. Germline CDR1 SGHRS, CDR2 YFSETQ. This CDR3 region has 13 residues. V was pared by 0 bases and J by 7 bases, with 8 bases between. CDR3 residues: CASSLAGGQPQHF. In nucleotides, the CDR3 is TGCGCCAGCAGCTTGGCAGGTGGACAGCCCCAGCATTTT.

The rearrangement uses TRBV27 and TRBJ2-1; D not resolved. Germline V lookup: CDR1 MNHEY, CDR2 SMNVEV (reference sequence). The CDR3 is 13 amino acids. Trimming removed 5 bases at V and 9 bases at J, with 14 bases between. CDR3 DNA sequence: TGTGCCAGCAGTATCCGGGTTAGGGTTGAGCAGTTCTTC. Translation gives CASSIRVRVEQFF.

Remarks on this clone: Other DNA sequences from this sample encode an identical CDR3 as well. The V gene is TRBV30, the J gene TRBJ1-1, with unresolved D. Germline CDR1 reads GTSNPN; CDR2 reads SVGIG (reference sequence). The ends were cut back, 2 bases at V and 5 bases at J, with 6 bases in the middle. The length of the CDR3 is 11 residues. CDR3 protein: CAWSRETEAFF. CDR3 nucleotides: TGTGCCTGGAGTAGGGAAACTGAAGCTTTCTTT.

J is TRBJ2-7 and V is TRBV6-1; TRBD2 matches 7 bases. Trimming took 9 bases from V and 6 from J; bases not matched to a gene: 8. In germline, CDR1 is MNHNS, CDR2 SASEGT. The CDR3 spans 12 residues. CDR3 coding DNA: TGTGCCAGTTCCGGGACTATCCGCGAGCAGTACTTC. This gives the protein CASSGTIREQYF.

A remark on this clone: The same CDR3 is also encoded by other DNA sequences in this sample. This chain uses TRBV9 with TRBJ2-7; perhaps D is TRBD1 or TRBD2 (5 bases each). The CDR3 consists of 14 residues. The V and J ends lost 0 bases and 2 bases respectively, with 9 bases between them. In germline, CDR1 is SGDLS, CDR2 YYNGEE. As DNA, the CDR3 is TGTGCCAGCAGCGTAGGTGTGGGGGCCTACGAGCAGTACTTC. Protein sequence: CASSVGVGAYEQYF.

In its sample, this clone was seen a few times. The chain carries TRBV19 and TRBJ1-1; the match to TRBD1 covers 7 bases. V lost 11 bases to trimming and J lost 3 bases; unmatched junction nucleotides: 18. The CDR3 runs to 16 residues. CDR1 LNHDA and CDR2 SQIVND come from the germline V gene (reference sequence). The CDR3 DNA reads TGTGCCTCCGGGGACAGCTGGGGTCGGGACGACACTGAAGCTTTCTTT. Its protein product is CASGDSWGRDDTEAFF.

This chain connects TRBV15 to TRBJ1-6, with TRBD1 matching 9 bases. The CDR3 sequence is 15 residues long. CDR1 LNHNV and CDR2 YYDKDF come from the germline V gene (reference sequence). Unmatched junction bases numbered 4, after V lost 3 bases and J lost 7 bases. CDR3 sequence reads: CATSRPGQGNSPLHF. CDR3 nucleotides: TGTGCCACCAGCAGGCCGGGACAGGGAAATTCACCCCTCCACTTT.

The CDR3 coding sequence is TGTGCCAGTACTTATAGCGGGAGTATCTACGAGCAGTACTTC. Its translation is CASTYSGSIYEQYF. The V gene is TRBV19, the J gene TRBJ2-7, with TRBD2 matching 9 bases. The germline gives CDR1 LNHDA, CDR2 SQIVND (reference sequence). Losses at the gene ends were 7 bases for V and 3 bases for J; bases not matched to a gene: 7. The CDR3 contains 14 residues.

The chain is built from TRBV7-9 and TRBJ2-3; D remains unclear. V lost 5 bases, J lost 5 bases, and 8 bases lay in between. The CDR3 is 12 residues long. The germline V gene encodes CDR1 SEHNR and CDR2 FQNEAQ (reference sequence). The CDR3 loop reads CASSQQIDTQYF. In DNA form, the CDR3 reads TGTGCCAGCAGCCAGCAGATAGATACGCAGTATTTT.

The chain carries TRBV6-1 and TRBJ2-1; D gene unclear. Trimming removed 7 bases from V and 0 bases from J, with 10 bases in between. The V gene's germline CDR1 is MNHNS and CDR2 SASEGT. The CDR3 runs to 14 residues. DNA of the CDR3: TGTGCCAGCACACGGCAGAGCTCCTACAATGAGCAGTTCTTC. It translates to CASTRQSSYNEQFF.

The chain joins TRBV15 to TRBJ2-1; D call uncertain. V was trimmed by 1 base and J by 2 bases, leaving 9 bases between them. CDR1 is LNHNV and CDR2 is YYDKDF in the germline V gene (reference sequence). The CDR3 is 15 residues long. The DNA of the CDR3 is TGTGCCACCAGCAGAGGTAAGACACCCTACAATGAGCAGTTCTTC. Its protein product is CATSRGKTPYNEQFF.

Turning to this clone: Within the sample, other DNA sequences also encode this same CDR3. The gene calls are TRBV27 and TRBJ2-7, with unresolved D. The CDR3 covers 12 residues. CDR1 and CDR2 (germline): MNHEY, SMNVEV (reference sequence). Trimming left V 2 bases short and J 6 bases short, with 8 bases between. The CDR3 here is CASSLTGFEQYF. CDR3 bases: TGTGCCAGCAGTTTAACCGGTTTCGAGCAGTACTTC.

With respect to this clone: This sample also contains other DNA sequences that code for the same CDR3. The chain combines TRBV7-9 with TRBJ1-1; D possibly corresponds to TRBD1 (5 bases). The V end lost 2 bases, the J end lost 3 bases, and 10 bases lay between the germline ends. The CDR3 consists of 14 residues. Germline loops: CDR1 SEHNR, CDR2 FQNEAQ (reference sequence). The CDR3 region is CASSLQGGDTEAFF. In nucleotides, the CDR3 is TGTGCCAGCAGCTTACAGGGAGGGGACACTGAAGCTTTCTTT.

This rearrangement joins TRBV14 to TRBJ1-2; possibly TRBD1 for D (5 bases). The CDR3 is 13 amino acids. Germline V gene data show CDR1 as SGHDN and CDR2 as FVKESK. Trimming removed 6 bases at V and 5 bases at J, with 13 bases between. This CDR3 is CASSSGTDYGYTF. Written as DNA, the CDR3 is TGTGCCAGCAGTTCCGGGACGGATTATGGCTACACCTTC.

This clone came up once. This sequence joins TRBV27 and TRBJ2-7; TRBD2 matches 7 bases. The germline V gene encodes CDR1 MNHEY and CDR2 SMNVEV (reference sequence). The V segment lost 5 bases and the J segment 2 bases; nucleotides outside the gene matches: 12. The CDR3 is made up of 16 amino acids. DNA for the CDR3: TGTGCCAGCAGTCCCGGACTAGGGGAGGTAGCCTACGAGCAGTACTTC. Encoded protein: CASSPGLGEVAYEQYF.

The chain is built from TRBV19 and TRBJ1-2; D call uncertain. The V gene's germline CDR1 is LNHDA and CDR2 SQIVND (reference sequence). The ends were cut back, 3 bases at V and 4 bases at J, with 12 bases in the middle. The CDR3 spans 14 residues. CDR3 in DNA: TGTGCCAGTAGTATTCCGGGATGGGGCTATGGCTACACCTTC. As protein: CASSIPGWGYGYTF. The full variable domain, its missing parts supplied by reference TRBV19 and TRBJ1-2, is DGGITQSPKYLFRKEGQNVTLSCEQNLNHDAMYWYRQDPGQGLRLIYYSQIVNDFQKGDIAEGYSVSREKKESFPLTVTSAQKNPTAFYLCASSIPGWGYGYTFGSGTRLTVV.

The rearrangement links TRBV5-5 to TRBJ2-3; D may be TRBD2 (6 bases). Germline V CDR1 and CDR2: SGHKS, YYEKEE (reference sequence). Trimming pared 4 bases from V and 5 bases from J, leaving 11 bases between. The CDR3 covers 13 residues. CDR3 DNA: TGTGCCAGCAGCAAACCGGGGGAAGATACGCAGTATTTT. This encodes CASSKPGEDTQYF.

The J gene is TRBJ2-1, the V gene TRBV5-4; 11 nucleotides align to TRBD2. Unmatched junction bases numbered 3, after V lost 4 bases and J lost 6 bases. CDR1 is SGHNT, CDR2 YYREEE, per germline (reference sequence). The CDR3 sequence is 14 residues long. The CDR3 region has the DNA TGTGCCAGCAGCCCACTAGCGGGAGCCAATGAGCAGTTCTTC. Its protein is CASSPLAGANEQFF. Full variable domain (remainder filled in from reference TRBV5-4 and TRBJ2-1): ETGVTQSPTHLIKTRGQQVTLRCSSQSGHNTVSWYQQALGQGPQFIFQYYREEENGRGNFPPRFSGLQFPNYSSELNVNALELDDSALYLCASSPLAGANEQFFGPGTRLTVL.

This rearrangement joins TRBV6-1 to TRBJ2-1, with TRBD2 matching 11 bases. With 3 bases clipped from V and 4 bases from J, the junction kept 8 bases outside the gene matches. The CDR3 runs to 17 residues. CDR1 is MNHNS and CDR2 is SASEGT in the germline V gene. The CDR3 DNA reads as TGTGCCAGCAGTGACCGGCCGGGACTAGCGGTTTACAATGAGCAGTTCTTC. Its translation is CASSDRPGLAVYNEQFF.